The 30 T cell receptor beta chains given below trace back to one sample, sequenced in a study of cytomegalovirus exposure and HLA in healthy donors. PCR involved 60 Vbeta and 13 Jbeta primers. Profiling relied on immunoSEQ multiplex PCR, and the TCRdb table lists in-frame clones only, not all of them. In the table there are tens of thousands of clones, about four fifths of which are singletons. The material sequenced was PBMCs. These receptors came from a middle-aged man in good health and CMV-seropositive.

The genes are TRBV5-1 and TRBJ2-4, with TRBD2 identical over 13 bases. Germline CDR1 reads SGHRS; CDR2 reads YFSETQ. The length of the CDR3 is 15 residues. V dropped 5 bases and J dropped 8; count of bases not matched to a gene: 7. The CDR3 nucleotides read TGCGCCAGCAGGACTAGCGGGAGGCCGGCGGACATTCAGTACTTC. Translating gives CASRTSGRPADIQYF.

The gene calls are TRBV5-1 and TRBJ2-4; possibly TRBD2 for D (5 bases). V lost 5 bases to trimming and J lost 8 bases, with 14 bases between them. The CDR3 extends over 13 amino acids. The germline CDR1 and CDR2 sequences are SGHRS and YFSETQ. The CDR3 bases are TGCGCCAGCAGTACGGTTGACGGGGACATTCAGTACTTC. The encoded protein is CASSTVDGDIQYF.

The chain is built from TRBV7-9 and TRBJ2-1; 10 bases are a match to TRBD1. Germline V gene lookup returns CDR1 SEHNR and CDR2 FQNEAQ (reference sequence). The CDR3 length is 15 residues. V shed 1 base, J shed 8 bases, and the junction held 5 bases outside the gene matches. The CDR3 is CASSLEGTGVHEQFF. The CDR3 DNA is TGTGCCAGCAGCTTAGAAGGGACAGGGGTACATGAGCAGTTCTTC. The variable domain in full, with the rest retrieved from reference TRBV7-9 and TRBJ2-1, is DTGVSQNPRHKITKRGQNVTFRCDPISEHNRLYWYRQTLGQGPEFLTYFQNEAQLEKSRLLSDRFSAERPKGSFSTLEIQRTEQGDSAMYLCASSLEGTGVHEQFFGPGTRLTVL.

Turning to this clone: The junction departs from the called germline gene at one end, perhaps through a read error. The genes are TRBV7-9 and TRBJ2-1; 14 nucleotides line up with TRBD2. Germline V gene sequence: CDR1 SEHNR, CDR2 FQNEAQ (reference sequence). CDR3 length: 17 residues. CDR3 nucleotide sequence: TGTTCCAGCAGCTCCAGACTAGCGGGAGGGACCTACAATGAGCAGTTCTTC. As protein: CSSSSRLAGGTYNEQFF.

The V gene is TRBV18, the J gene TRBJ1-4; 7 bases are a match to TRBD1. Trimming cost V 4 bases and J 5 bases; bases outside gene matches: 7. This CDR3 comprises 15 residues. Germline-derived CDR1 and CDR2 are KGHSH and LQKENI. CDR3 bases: TGTGCCAGCTCACGCGATCAGGGGGAGAATGAAAAACTGTTTTTT. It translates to CASSRDQGENEKLFF.

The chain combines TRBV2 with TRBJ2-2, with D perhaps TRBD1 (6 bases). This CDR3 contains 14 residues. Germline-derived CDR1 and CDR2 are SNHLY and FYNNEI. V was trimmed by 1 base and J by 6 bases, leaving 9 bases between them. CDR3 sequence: CASSEVAGAGELFF. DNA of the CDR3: TGTGCCAGCAGTGAAGTGGCAGGGGCCGGGGAGCTGTTTTTT.

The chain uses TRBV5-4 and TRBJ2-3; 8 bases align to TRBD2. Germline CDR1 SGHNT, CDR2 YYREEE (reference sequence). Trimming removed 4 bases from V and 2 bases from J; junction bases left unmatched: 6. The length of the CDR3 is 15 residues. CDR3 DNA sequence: TGTGCCAGCAGCCCTTCGGGGGGGAACACAGATACGCAGTATTTT. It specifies CASSPSGGNTDTQYF.

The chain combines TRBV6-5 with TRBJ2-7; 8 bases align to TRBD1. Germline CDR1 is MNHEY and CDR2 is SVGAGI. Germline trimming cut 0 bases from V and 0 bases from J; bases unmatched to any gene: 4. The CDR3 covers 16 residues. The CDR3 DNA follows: TGTGCCAGCAGTTACTCGCGGGACAGGAGCTCCTACGAGCAGTACTTC. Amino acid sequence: CASSYSRDRSSYEQYF.

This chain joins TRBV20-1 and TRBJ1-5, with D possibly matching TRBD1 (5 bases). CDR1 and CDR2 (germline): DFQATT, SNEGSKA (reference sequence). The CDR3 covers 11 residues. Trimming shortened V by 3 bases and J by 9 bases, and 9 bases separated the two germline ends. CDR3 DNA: TGCAGTGCTAGCACAACAGGGCCCCAGCATTTT. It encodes CSASTTGPQHF.

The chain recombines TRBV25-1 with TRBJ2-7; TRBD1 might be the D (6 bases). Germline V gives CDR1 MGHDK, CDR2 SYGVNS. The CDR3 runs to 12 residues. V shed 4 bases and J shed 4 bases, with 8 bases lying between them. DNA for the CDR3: TGTGCCAGCAGTGTAGGGGGATACGAGCAGTACTTC. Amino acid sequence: CASSVGGYEQYF.

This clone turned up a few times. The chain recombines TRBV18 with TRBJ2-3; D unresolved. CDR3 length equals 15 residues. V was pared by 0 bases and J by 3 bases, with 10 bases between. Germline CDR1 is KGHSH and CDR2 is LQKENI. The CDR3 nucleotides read TGTGCCAGCTCACCACCGAACGGCAGGACAGATACGCAGTATTTT. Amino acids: CASSPPNGRTDTQYF.

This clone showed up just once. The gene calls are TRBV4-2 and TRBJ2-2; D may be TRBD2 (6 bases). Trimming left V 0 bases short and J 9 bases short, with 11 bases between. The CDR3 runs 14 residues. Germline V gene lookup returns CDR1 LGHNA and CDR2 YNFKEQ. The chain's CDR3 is CASSQEGGVRELFF. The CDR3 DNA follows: TGTGCCAGCAGCCAAGAGGGCGGGGTCAGGGAGCTGTTTTTT.

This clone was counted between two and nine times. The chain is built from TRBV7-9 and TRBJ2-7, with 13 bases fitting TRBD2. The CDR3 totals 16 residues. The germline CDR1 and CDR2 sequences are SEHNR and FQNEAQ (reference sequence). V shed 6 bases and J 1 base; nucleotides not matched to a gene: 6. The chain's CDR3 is CASRETSGGSSYEQYF. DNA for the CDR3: TGTGCCAGCAGGGAGACTAGCGGGGGGTCTTCCTACGAGCAGTACTTC.

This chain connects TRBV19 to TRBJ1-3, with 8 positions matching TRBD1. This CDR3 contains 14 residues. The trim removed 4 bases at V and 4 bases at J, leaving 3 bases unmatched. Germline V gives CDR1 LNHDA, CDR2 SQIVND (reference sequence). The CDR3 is CASSTTGDGNTIYF. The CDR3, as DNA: TGTGCCAGTAGTACGACAGGGGACGGAAACACCATATATTTT.

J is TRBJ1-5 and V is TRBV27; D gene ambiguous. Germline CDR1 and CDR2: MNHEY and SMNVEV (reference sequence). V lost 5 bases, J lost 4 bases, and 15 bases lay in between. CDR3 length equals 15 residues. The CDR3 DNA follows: TGTGCCAGCAGTCTGGGCCTTTCGGGGAATCAGCCCCAGCATTTT. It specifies CASSLGLSGNQPQHF.

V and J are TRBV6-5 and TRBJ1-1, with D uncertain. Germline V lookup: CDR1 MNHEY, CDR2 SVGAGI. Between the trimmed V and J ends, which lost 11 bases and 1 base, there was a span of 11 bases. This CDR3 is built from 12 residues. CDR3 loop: CAVDSPNTEAFF. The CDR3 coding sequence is TGTGCCGTCGACTCCCCGAACACTGAAGCTTTCTTT.

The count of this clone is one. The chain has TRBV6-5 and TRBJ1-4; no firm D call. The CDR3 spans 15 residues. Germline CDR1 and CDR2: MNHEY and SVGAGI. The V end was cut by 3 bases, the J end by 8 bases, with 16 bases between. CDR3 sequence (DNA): TGTGCCAGCAGTTATGGAGGTCGTGATTGGGAAAAACTGTTTTTT. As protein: CASSYGGRDWEKLFF.

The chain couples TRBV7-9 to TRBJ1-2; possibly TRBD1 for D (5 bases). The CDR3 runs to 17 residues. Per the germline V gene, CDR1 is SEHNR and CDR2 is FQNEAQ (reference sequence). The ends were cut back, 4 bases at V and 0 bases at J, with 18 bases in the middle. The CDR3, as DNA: TGTGCCAGCAGCTCCTCGAGTGGGCGACAGTCTAACTATGGCTACACCTTC. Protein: CASSSSSGRQSNYGYTF.

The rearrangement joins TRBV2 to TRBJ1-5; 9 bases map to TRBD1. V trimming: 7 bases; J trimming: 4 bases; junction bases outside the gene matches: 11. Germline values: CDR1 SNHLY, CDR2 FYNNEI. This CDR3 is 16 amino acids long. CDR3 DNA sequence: TGTGCCAGCATGCGCGGCCGGGACAGGGTAAATCAGCCCCAGCATTTT. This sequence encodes CASMRGRDRVNQPQHF.

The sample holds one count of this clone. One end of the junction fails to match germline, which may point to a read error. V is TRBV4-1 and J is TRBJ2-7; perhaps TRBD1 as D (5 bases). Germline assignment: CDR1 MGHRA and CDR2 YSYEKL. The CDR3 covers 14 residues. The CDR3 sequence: CATSQGVRDYEQYF. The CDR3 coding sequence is TGCGCCACCAGCCAAGGTGTCAGGGACTACGAGCAGTACTTC.

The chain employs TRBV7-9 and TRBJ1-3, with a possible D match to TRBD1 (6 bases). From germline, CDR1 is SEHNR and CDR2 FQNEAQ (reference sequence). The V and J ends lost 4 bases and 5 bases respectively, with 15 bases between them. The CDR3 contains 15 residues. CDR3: CASSSKQGARNTIYF. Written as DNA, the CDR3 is TGTGCCAGCAGCTCGAAACAGGGTGCCCGAAACACCATATATTTT.

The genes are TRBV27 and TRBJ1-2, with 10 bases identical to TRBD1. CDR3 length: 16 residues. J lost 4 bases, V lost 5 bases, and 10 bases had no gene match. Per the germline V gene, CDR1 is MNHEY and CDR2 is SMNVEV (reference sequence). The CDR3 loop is CASSPRTGGGSYGYTF. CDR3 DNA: TGTGCCAGCAGTCCGCGGACAGGGGGGGGTAGCTATGGCTACACCTTC.

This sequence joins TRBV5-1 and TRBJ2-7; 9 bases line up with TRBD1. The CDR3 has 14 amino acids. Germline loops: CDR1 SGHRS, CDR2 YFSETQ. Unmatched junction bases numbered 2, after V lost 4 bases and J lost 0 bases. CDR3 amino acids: CASSVTGGSYEQYF. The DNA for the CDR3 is TGCGCCAGCAGCGTGACAGGGGGCTCCTACGAGCAGTACTTC.

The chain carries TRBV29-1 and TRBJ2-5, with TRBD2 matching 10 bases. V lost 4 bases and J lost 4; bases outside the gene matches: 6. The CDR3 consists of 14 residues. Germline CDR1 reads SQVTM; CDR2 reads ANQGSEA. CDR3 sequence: CSVVGSGGGETQYF. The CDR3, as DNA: TGCAGCGTTGTAGGGAGCGGGGGGGGAGAGACCCAGTACTTC. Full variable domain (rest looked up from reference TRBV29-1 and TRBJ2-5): SAVISQKPSRDICQRGTSLTIQCQVDSQVTMMFWYRQQPGQSLTLIATANQGSEATYESGFVIDKFPISRPNLTFSTLTVSNMSPEDSSIYLCSVVGSGGGETQYFGPGTRLLVL.

CDR3 region: CASSSQSLGQFF. CDR3 bases: TGCGCCAGTTCGTCTCAGAGCCTAGGGCAGTTCTTC. This chain joins TRBV23-1 and TRBJ2-1; D remains ambiguous. TRBV23-1 is noted as an ORF with a role that remains uncertain. The CDR3 is 12 residues long. Deletions cut 9 bases from V and 12 bases from J, with 18 bases between.

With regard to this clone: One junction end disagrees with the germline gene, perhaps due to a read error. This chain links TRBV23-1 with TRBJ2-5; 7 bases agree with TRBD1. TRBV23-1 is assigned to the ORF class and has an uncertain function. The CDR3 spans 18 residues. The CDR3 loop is CAISRTSCARQGQETQYF. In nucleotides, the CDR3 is TGCGCCATCAGTCGTACTTCGTGCGCTCGACAGGGCCAAGAGACCCAGTACTTC.

The DNA of the CDR3 is TGTGCCAGCAGCTTTACAGGGGGCACTGAAGCTTTCTTT. It specifies CASSFTGGTEAFF. This chain connects TRBV7-3 to TRBJ1-1; 8 bases are shared with TRBD1. J gave up 4 bases and V 3 bases, and 1 base lay outside the gene matches. Germline CDR1 is SGHTA and CDR2 is FQGTGA. CDR3 length: 13 residues.

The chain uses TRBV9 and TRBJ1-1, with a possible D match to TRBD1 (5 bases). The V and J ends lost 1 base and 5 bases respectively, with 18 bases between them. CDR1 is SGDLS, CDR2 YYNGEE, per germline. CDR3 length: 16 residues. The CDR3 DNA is TGTGCCAGCAGCGTATTGGGGGTGGGGGGTTGGACTGAAGCTTTCTTT. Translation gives CASSVLGVGGWTEAFF.

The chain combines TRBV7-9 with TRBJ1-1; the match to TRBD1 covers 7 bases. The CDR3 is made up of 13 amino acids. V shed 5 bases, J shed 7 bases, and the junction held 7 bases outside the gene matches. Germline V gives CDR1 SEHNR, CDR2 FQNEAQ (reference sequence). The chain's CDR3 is CASSPGQAYEAFF. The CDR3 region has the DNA TGTGCCAGCAGCCCAGGACAGGCCTATGAAGCTTTCTTT.

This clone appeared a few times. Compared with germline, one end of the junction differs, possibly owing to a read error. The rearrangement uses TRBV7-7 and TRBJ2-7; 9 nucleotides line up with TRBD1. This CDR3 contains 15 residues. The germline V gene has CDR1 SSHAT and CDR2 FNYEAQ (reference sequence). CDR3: CASSSGTGRSDEQYF. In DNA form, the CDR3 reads TGTGCTAGCAGCTCCGGGACAGGGAGGAGCGACGAGCAGTACTTC.